These 3 T cell receptor beta chains were all obtained from the same sample, sequenced in a study of blood T cell repertoires in COVID-19. Assay used: immunoSEQ multiplex PCR; TCRdb lists only in-frame clones, some missing. The table includes hundreds of thousands of clones, nearly 90% detected once. The sample consisted of PBMCs or T cells enriched from blood (not recorded which). These TCRs come from a young woman who had recovered from COVID-19.

The rearrangement links TRBV5-8 to TRBJ1-3; a possible D gene is TRBD1 (5 bases). The CDR3 consists of 15 residues. CDR1 and CDR2 (germline): SGHTS, YDEGEE. Deletions cut 7 bases from V and 3 bases from J, with 17 bases between. This CDR3 is CASRRMGGVGNTIYF. The CDR3 DNA sequence: TGTGCCAGCCGCCGGATGGGGGGGGTTGGAAACACCATATATTTT.

The chain has TRBV6-1 and TRBJ2-7, with TRBD1 as a possible D gene (6 bases). Germline assignment: CDR1 MNHNS and CDR2 SASEGT. Between the trimmed V and J ends, which lost 1 base and 2 bases, there was a span of 6 bases. The CDR3 is made up of 13 amino acids. As DNA, the CDR3 is TGTGCCAGCAGTGAAGACAGGGCCTACGAGCAGTACTTC. It specifies CASSEDRAYEQYF.

The rearrangement links TRBV7-2 to TRBJ2-1; D might be TRBD2 (6 bases). The germline gives CDR1 SGHTA, CDR2 FQGNSA. The CDR3 contains 16 residues. The V end was cut by 1 base, the J end by 2 bases, with 12 bases between. CDR3 bases: TGTGCCAGCAGCTTAGATGGCGGGGTTCCCTACAATGAGCAGTTCTTC. It specifies CASSLDGGVPYNEQFF.